These 18 T cell receptor beta chains were all obtained from the same sample, sequenced in a study of a mutant IDH1 vaccine in newly diagnosed glioma. Repertoires were generated with immunoSEQ multiplex PCR, while TCRdb's copy carries only in-frame clones and drops some. The table shows about 92,000 clones, with around four fifths occurring only once. Time point indicated: baseline, week 1 (first vaccination visit). Noted treatment: pre-vaccination baseline after standard-of-care therapy. Source: PBMCs, taken from a glioma patient treated with radiotherapy, temozolomide or both. These receptors were taken from a woman in her forties or fifties with glioma.

The chain employs TRBV29-1 and TRBJ2-1, with D possibly matching TRBD2 (6 bases). This CDR3 has 13 amino acids. From germline, CDR1 is SQVTM and CDR2 ANQGSEA. Deletions cut 4 bases from V and 4 bases from J, with 11 bases between. The CDR3 loop reads CSVVVGGYNEQFF. The CDR3 DNA reads TGCAGCGTTGTAGTGGGGGGTTACAATGAGCAGTTCTTC.

This clone has a handful of counts. The chain recombines TRBV7-9 with TRBJ2-2; perhaps TRBD1 as D (6 bases). Germline CDR1 and CDR2: SEHNR and FQNEAQ (reference sequence). Trimming left V 3 bases short and J 2 bases short, with 10 bases between. The CDR3 is made up of 15 amino acids. The CDR3 sequence: CASSFGDTNTGELFF. CDR3 DNA sequence: TGTGCCAGCAGCTTTGGGGACACCAACACCGGGGAGCTGTTTTTT.

This chain uses TRBV9 with TRBJ2-3, with 7 bases aligning to TRBD1. This CDR3 contains 13 residues. Trimming removed 4 bases from V and 3 bases from J; junction bases left unmatched: 2. CDR1 and CDR2 from the germline V gene are SGDLS and YYNGEE. CDR3: CASSKQGTDTQYF. CDR3 nucleotides: TGTGCCAGCAGCAAACAGGGGACAGATACGCAGTATTTT.

The chain carries TRBV20-1 and TRBJ2-7, with D uncertain. The CDR3 length is 11 residues. Germline CDR1 DFQATT, CDR2 SNEGSKA (reference sequence). The ends were cut back, 5 bases at V and 1 base at J, with 6 bases in the middle. This CDR3 reads CSASLSYEQYF. The CDR3, as DNA: TGCAGTGCTTCCCTTTCCTACGAGCAGTACTTC.

The sample holds a few counts of this clone. The chain carries TRBV19 and TRBJ1-2, with 11 bases lining up with TRBD1. With V trimmed by 9 bases and J by 7 bases, 13 bases remained unmatched. This CDR3 region has 15 residues. Germline V CDR1 and CDR2: LNHDA, SQIVND (reference sequence). DNA for the CDR3: TGTGCCAGCCTAACCCCCGGGACAGGGGGTGTTGGCTACACCTTC. It codes for CASLTPGTGGVGYTF.

This chain connects TRBV5-1 to TRBJ1-1; 8 positions agree with TRBD1. The CDR3 is 16 amino acids. Germline V gives CDR1 SGHRS, CDR2 YFSETQ. V lost 1 base and J lost 5; bases outside the gene matches: 10. The CDR3 loop is CASSLQGGTGATEAFF. The CDR3 DNA sequence: TGCGCCAGCAGCTTGCAAGGTGGGACAGGTGCGACTGAAGCTTTCTTT.

The genes are TRBV19 and TRBJ1-5, with TRBD1 as a possible D gene (6 bases). Trimming took 6 bases from V and 4 from J, leaving 16 bases between them. Germline V lookup: CDR1 LNHDA, CDR2 SQIVND (reference sequence). The CDR3 runs 15 residues. CDR3 DNA: TGTGCCAGTAGCCAATTCGGGACAACTAATCAGCCCCAGCATTTT. Residues: CASSQFGTTNQPQHF.

As regards this clone: The junction and the germline gene differ at one end; a read error may be behind it. The J gene is TRBJ1-1, the V gene TRBV27; a possible D gene is TRBD1 (5 bases). Germline V lookup: CDR1 MNHEY, CDR2 SMNVEV (reference sequence). CDR3 length equals 15 residues. The CDR3 nucleotides read TGTGCCAGCAGTTTATCGGGGGTGGGGATCACTGCAGCTTTCTTT. Protein product: CASSLSGVGITAAFF.

This clone came up once. This chain uses TRBV9 with TRBJ2-5; 10 bases map to TRBD1. Germline V CDR1 and CDR2: SGDLS, YYNGEE. Germline trimming cut 0 bases from V and 5 bases from J; bases unmatched to any gene: 7. This CDR3 is built from 16 residues. CDR3 region: CASSVGATGGRETQYF. The CDR3 DNA reads as TGTGCCAGCAGCGTAGGGGCGACAGGGGGCCGGGAGACCCAGTACTTC.

The gene calls are TRBV9 and TRBJ2-1; D is unresolved. Germline CDR1 and CDR2: SGDLS and YYNGEE. The CDR3 consists of 14 residues. Trimming stripped 0 bases from V and 6 bases from J, with 10 bases between. The CDR3 DNA reads TGTGCCAGCAGCGTAGTGAACCGCGGCAATGAGCAGTTCTTC. This sequence encodes CASSVVNRGNEQFF. Full variable domain (remainder filled in from reference TRBV9 and TRBJ2-1): DSGVTQTPKHLITATGQRVTLRCSPRSGDLSVYWYQQSLDQGLQFLIQYYNGEERAKGNILERFSAQQFPDLHSELNLSSLELGDSALYFCASSVVNRGNEQFFGPGTRLTVL.

The chain combines TRBV30 with TRBJ1-4, with D perhaps TRBD1 (5 bases). The germline V and J ends were trimmed by 1 base and 3 bases, with 9 bases remaining between them. Germline V gene data show CDR1 as GTSNPN and CDR2 as SVGIG (reference sequence). CDR3 size: 14 residues. CDR3 amino acids: CAWSGGVANEKLFF. DNA for the CDR3: TGTGCCTGGAGTGGGGGGGTGGCTAATGAAAAACTGTTTTTT.

This chain uses TRBV19 with TRBJ1-2; 8 positions match TRBD1. This CDR3 comprises 13 residues. V lost 4 bases to trimming and J lost 4 bases; unmatched junction nucleotides: 2. Germline V gene data show CDR1 as LNHDA and CDR2 as SQIVND (reference sequence). CDR3: CASSRQGSYGYTF. CDR3 nucleotide sequence: TGTGCCAGTAGTAGACAGGGGAGCTATGGCTACACCTTC.

The chain carries TRBV5-1 and TRBJ2-5; TRBD1 might be the D (6 bases). The CDR3 extends over 14 amino acids. The V gene's germline CDR1 is SGHRS and CDR2 YFSETQ. V lost 4 bases, J lost 1 base, and 11 bases lay in between. This CDR3 is CASSIGGSQETQYF. In DNA form, the CDR3 reads TGCGCCAGCAGCATAGGGGGATCCCAAGAGACCCAGTACTTC.

The chain carries TRBV2 and TRBJ1-5; no clear D. The CDR3 extends over 13 amino acids. The germline CDR1 and CDR2 sequences are SNHLY and FYNNEI. V gave up 5 bases and J gave up 4 bases, with 9 bases separating them. The CDR3 coding sequence is TGTGCCAGCAGTTCGGACGGAAATCAGCCCCAGCATTTT. Protein: CASSSDGNQPQHF.

The chain couples TRBV27 to TRBJ1-2, with D perhaps matching TRBD1 (6 bases). This CDR3 is 13 amino acids long. Between the trimmed V and J ends, which lost 3 bases and 6 bases, there was a span of 11 bases. Germline loops: CDR1 MNHEY, CDR2 SMNVEV (reference sequence). The CDR3 protein is CASSFPAGDGYTF. DNA of the CDR3: TGTGCCAGCAGTTTTCCGGCAGGGGATGGCTACACCTTC.

The chain couples TRBV28 to TRBJ2-3; 10 bases are shared with TRBD2. The CDR3 contains 17 residues. The junction had 12 bases not matched to a gene; V was cut back by 5 bases and J by 4 bases. Germline CDR1 and CDR2: MDHEN and SYDVKM. CDR3 in amino acids: CASSPTRSSGGSDTQYF. CDR3 sequence (DNA): TGTGCCAGCAGTCCAACCCGGAGTAGCGGGGGGTCAGATACGCAGTATTTT. Filled out from reference TRBV28 and TRBJ2-3, the complete variable domain reads DVKVTQSSRYLVKRTGEKVFLECVQDMDHENMFWYRQDPGLGLRLIYFSYDVKMKEKGDIPEGYSVSREKKERFSLILESASTNQTSMYLCASSPTRSSGGSDTQYFGPGTRLTVL.

The rearrangement links TRBV5-6 to TRBJ1-6; D may be TRBD1 (6 bases). Trimming cost V 2 bases and J 10 bases, with 16 bases left between them. Germline CDR1 and CDR2: SGHDT and YYEEEE. The CDR3 extends over 15 amino acids. The CDR3 sequence: CASSFHRDLISPLHF. The CDR3 nucleotides are TGTGCCAGCAGCTTTCACAGGGACCTGATATCACCCCTCCACTTT.

The gene calls are TRBV28 and TRBJ1-5; D possibly corresponds to TRBD1 (6 bases). Germline CDR1 reads MDHEN; CDR2 reads SYDVKM. This CDR3 is built from 17 residues. Between the trimmed V and J ends, which lost 2 bases and 1 base, there was a span of 15 bases. CDR3 loop: CASSLQNRAGSNQPQHF. DNA for the CDR3: TGTGCCAGCAGTTTACAGAACAGGGCCGGGAGCAATCAGCCCCAGCATTTT.